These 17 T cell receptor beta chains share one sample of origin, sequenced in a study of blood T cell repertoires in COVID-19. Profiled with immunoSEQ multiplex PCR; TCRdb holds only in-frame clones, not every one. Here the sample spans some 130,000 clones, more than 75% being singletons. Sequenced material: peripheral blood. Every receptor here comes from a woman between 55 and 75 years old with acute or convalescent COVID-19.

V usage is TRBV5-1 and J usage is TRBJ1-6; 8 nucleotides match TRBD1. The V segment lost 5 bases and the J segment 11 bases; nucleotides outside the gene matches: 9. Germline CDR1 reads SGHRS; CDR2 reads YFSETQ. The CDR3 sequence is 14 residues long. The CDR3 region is CASRHPGGETPLHF. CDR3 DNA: TGCGCCAGCAGACATCCAGGGGGCGAAACACCCCTCCACTTT.

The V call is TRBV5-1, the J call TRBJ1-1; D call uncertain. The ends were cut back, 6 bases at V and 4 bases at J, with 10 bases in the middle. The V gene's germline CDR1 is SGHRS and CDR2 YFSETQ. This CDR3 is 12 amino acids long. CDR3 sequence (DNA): TGCGCCAGCAAGGAGGGAGTCACTGAAGCTTTCTTT. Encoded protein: CASKEGVTEAFF.

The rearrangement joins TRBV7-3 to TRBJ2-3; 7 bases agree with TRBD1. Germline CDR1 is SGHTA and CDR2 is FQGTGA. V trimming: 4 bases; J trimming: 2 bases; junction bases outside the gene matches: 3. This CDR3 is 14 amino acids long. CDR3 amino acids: CASSSGQLTDTQYF. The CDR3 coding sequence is TGTGCCAGCAGCTCGGGACAGCTCACAGATACGCAGTATTTT.

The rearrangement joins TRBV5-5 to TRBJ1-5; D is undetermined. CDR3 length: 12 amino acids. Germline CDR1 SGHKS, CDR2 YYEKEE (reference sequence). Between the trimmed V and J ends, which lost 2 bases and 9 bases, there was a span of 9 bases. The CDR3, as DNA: TGTGCCAGCAGCTTCAGCGGTGGGCCCCAGCATTTT. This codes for CASSFSGGPQHF.

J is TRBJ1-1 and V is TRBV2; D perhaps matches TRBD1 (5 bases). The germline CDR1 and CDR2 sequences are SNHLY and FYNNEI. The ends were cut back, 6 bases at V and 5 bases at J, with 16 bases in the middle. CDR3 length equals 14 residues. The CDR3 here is CASRLGGRLTEAFF. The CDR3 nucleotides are TGTGCCAGCAGACTCGGGGGAAGATTGACTGAAGCTTTCTTT.

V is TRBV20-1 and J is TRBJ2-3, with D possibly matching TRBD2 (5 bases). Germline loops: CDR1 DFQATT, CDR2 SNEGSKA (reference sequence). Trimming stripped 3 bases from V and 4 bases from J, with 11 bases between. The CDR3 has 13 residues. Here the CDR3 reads CSASGGGPDTQYF. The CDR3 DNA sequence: TGCAGTGCTAGTGGAGGCGGCCCAGATACGCAGTATTTT.

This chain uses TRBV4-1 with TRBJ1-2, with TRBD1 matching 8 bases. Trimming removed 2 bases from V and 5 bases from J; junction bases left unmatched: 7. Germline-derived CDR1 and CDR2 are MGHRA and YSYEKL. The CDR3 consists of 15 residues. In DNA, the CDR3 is TGCGCCAGCAGCCAACCTTCAGGGGGCCGGTATGGCTACACCTTC. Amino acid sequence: CASSQPSGGRYGYTF.

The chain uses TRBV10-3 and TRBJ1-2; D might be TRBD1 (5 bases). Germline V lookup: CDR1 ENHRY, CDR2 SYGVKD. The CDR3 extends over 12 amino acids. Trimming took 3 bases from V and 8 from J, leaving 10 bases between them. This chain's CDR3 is CAISDRARGYTF. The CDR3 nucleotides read TGTGCCATCAGTGACAGGGCTCGCGGCTACACCTTC.

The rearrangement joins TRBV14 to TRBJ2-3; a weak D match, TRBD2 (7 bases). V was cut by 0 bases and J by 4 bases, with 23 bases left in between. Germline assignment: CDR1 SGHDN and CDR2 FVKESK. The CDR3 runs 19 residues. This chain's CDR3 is CASSQDRRGSGGGADTQYF. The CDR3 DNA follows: TGTGCCAGCAGCCAAGATCGGAGGGGAAGCGGAGGGGGGGCAGATACGCAGTATTTT.

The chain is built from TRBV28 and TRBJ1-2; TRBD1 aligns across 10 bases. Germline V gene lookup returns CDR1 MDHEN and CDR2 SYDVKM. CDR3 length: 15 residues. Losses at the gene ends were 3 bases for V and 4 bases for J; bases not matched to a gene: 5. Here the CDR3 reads CASSFPTGGGYGYTF. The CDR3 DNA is TGTGCCAGCAGTTTCCCGACAGGGGGCGGCTATGGCTACACCTTC.

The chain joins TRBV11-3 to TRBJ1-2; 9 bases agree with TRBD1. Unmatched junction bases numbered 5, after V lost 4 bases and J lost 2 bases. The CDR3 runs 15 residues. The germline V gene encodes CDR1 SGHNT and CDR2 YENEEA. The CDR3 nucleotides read TGTGCCAGCAGCTCTGGGACAGGGCCCAACTATGGCTACACCTTC. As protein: CASSSGTGPNYGYTF.

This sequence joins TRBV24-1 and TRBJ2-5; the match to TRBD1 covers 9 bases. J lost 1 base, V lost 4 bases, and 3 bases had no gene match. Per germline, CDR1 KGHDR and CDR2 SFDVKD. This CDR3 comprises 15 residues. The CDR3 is CATSDQDRGQETQYF. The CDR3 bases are TGTGCCACCAGTGACCAGGACAGGGGCCAAGAGACCCAGTACTTC.

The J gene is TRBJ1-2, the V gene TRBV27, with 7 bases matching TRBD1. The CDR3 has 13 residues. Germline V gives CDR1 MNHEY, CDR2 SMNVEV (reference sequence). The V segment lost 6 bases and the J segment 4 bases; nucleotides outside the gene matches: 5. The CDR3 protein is CASRLPGGYGYTF. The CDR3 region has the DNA TGTGCCAGCAGACTACCAGGGGGCTATGGCTACACCTTC.

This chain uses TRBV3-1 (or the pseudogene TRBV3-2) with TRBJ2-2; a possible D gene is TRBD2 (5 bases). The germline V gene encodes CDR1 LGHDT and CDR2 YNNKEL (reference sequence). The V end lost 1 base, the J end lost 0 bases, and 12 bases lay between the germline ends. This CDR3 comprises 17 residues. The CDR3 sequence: CASSQVSGITNTGELFF. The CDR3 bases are TGTGCCAGCAGCCAAGTATCGGGGATTACGAACACCGGGGAGCTGTTTTTT.

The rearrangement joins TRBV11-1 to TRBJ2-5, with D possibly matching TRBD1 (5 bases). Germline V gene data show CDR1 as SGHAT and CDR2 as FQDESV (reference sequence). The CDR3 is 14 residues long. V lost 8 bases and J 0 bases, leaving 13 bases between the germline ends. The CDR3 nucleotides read TGTGCCAGCGGTAGGCCAGGGTACCAAGAGACCCAGTACTTC. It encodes CASGRPGYQETQYF.

CDR3 loop: CASSFGQGFSTEAFF. In DNA, the CDR3 is TGTGCCAGCAGCTTCGGACAGGGGTTCAGCACTGAAGCTTTCTTT. The gene calls are TRBV7-9 and TRBJ1-1; 9 bases are shared with TRBD1. This CDR3 is 15 amino acids long. CDR1 and CDR2 from the germline V gene are SEHNR and FQNEAQ (reference sequence). The V segment lost 3 bases and the J segment 4 bases; nucleotides outside the gene matches: 6. The variable domain in full, completed from reference TRBV7-9 and TRBJ1-1, reads DTGVSQNPRHKITKRGQNVTFRCDPISEHNRLYWYRQTLGQGPEFLTYFQNEAQLEKSRLLSDRFSAERPKGSFSTLEIQRTEQGDSAMYLCASSFGQGFSTEAFFGQGTRLTVV.

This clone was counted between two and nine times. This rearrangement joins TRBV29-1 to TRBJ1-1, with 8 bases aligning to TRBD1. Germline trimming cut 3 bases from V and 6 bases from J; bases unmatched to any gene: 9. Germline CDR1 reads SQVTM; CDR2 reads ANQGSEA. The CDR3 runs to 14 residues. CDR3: CSVEDKQGVSEAFF. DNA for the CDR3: TGCAGCGTTGAGGACAAACAGGGGGTTTCTGAAGCTTTCTTT.